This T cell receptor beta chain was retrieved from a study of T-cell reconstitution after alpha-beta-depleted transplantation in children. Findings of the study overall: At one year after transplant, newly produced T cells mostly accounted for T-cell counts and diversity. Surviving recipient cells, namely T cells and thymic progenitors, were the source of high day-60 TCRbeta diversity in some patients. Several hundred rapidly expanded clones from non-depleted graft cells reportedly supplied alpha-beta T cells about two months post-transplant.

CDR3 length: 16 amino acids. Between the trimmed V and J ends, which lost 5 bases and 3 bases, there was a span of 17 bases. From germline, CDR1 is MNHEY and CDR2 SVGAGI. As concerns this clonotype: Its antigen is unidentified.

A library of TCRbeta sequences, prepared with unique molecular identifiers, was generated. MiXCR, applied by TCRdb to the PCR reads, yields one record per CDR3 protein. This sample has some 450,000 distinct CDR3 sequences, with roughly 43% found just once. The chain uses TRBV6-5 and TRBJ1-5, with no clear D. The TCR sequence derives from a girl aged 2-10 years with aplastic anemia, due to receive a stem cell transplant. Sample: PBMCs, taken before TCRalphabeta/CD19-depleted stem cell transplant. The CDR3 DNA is TGTGCCAGCAGTCACCACTCCCTTAATATCAATCAGCCCCAGCATTTT. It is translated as CASSHHSLNINQPQHF.